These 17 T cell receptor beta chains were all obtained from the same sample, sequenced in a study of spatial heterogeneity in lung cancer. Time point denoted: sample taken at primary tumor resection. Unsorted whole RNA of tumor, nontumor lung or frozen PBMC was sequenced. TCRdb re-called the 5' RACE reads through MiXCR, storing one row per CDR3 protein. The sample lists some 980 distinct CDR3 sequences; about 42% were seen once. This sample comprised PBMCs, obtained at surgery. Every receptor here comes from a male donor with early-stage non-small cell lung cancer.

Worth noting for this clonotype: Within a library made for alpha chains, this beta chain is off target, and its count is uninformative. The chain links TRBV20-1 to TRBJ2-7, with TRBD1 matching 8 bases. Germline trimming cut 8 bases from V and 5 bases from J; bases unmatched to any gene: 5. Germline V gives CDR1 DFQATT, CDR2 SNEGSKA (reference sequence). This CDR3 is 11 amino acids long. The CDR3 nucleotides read TGCAGTTCCAGGGGGCTCAACGAGCAGTACTTC. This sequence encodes CSSRGLNEQYF.

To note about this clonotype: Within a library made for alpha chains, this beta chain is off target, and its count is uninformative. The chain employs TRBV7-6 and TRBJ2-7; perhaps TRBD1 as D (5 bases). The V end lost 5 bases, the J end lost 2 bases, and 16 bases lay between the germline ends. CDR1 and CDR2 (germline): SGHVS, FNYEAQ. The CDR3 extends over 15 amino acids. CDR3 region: CASSETGIPPYEQYF. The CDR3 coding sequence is TGTGCCAGCAGCGAAACAGGAATTCCCCCCTACGAGCAGTACTTC.

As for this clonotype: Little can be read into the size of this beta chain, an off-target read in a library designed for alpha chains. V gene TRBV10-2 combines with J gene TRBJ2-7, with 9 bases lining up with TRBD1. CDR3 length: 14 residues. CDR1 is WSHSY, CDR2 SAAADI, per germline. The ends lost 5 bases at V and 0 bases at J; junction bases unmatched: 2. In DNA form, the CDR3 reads TGCGCCAGCAGTTGGACAGGGGACTCCTACGAGCAGTACTTC. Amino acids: CASSWTGDSYEQYF.

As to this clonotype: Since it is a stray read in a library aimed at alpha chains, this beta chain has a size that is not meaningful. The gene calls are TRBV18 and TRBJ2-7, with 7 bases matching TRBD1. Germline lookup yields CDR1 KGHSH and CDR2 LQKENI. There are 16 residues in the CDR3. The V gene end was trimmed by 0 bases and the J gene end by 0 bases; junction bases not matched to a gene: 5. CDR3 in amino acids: CASSPPLGGRSYEQYF. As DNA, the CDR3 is TGTGCCAGCTCACCACCGTTAGGGGGCCGCTCCTACGAGCAGTACTTC.

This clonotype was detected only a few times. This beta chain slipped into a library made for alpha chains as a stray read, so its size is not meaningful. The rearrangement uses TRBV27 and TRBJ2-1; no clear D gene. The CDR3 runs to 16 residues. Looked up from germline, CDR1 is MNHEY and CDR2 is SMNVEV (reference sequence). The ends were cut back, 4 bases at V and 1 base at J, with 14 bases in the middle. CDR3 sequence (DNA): TGTGCCAGCAGTTACCAATGGCAGGCATCCTACAATGAGCAGTTCTTC. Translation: CASSYQWQASYNEQFF.

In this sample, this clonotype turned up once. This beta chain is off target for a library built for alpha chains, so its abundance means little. The CDR3: CASSQEWASGGADTQYF. CDR3 coding DNA: TGTGCCAGCAGCCAAGAATGGGCTAGCGGGGGTGCAGATACGCAGTATTTT. This sequence joins TRBV3-1 and TRBJ2-3; 10 bases fit TRBD2. The CDR3 has 17 amino acids. The V gene's germline CDR1 is LGHDT and CDR2 YNNKEL (reference sequence). V lost 0 bases to trimming and J lost 4 bases; unmatched junction nucleotides: 7.

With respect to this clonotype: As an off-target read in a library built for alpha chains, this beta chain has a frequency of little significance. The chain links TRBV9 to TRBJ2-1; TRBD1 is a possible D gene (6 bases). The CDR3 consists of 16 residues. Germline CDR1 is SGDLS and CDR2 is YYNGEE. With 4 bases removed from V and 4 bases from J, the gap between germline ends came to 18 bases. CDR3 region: CASSPKAGTTYNEQFF. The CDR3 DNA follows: TGTGCCAGCAGCCCCAAAGCCGGGACAACATACAATGAGCAGTTCTTC.

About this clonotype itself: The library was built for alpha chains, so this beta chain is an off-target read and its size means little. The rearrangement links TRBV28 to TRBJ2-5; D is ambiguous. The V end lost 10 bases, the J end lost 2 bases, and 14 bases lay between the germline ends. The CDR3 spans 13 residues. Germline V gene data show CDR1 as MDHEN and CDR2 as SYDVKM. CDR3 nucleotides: TGTGCCACGATCTCTGCAACTCAAGAGACCCAGTACTTC. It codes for CATISATQETQYF.

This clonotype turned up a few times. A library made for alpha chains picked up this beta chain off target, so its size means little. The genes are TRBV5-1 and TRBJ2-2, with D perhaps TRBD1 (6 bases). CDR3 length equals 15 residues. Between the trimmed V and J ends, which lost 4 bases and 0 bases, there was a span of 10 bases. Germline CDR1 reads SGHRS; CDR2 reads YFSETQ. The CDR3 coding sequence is TGCGCCAGCAGCCCCGGGACACCGAACACCGGGGAGCTGTTTTTT. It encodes CASSPGTPNTGELFF.

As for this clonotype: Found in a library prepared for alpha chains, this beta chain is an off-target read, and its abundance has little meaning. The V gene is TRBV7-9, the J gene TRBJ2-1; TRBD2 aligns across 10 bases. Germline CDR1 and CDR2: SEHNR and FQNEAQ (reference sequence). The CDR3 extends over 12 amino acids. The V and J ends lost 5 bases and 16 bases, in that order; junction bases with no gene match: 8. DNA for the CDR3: TGTGCCAGCAGCCCCGGACTAGCGGTGCCCTTCTTC. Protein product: CASSPGLAVPFF.

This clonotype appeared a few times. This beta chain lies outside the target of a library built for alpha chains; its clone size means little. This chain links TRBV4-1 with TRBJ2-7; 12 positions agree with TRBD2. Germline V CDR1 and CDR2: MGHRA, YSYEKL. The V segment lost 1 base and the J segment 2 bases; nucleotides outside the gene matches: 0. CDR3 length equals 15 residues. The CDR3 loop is CASSQGLAGAYEQYF. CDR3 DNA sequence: TGCGCCAGCAGCCAAGGACTAGCGGGGGCCTACGAGCAGTACTTC.

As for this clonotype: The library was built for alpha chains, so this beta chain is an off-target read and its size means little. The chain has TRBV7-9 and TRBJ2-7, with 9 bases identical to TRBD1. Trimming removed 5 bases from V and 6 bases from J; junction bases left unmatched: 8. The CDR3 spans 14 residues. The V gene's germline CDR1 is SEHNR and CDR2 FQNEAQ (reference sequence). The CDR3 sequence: CASSPGTGIREQYF. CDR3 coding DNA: TGTGCCAGCAGCCCCGGGACAGGGATCCGCGAGCAGTACTTC. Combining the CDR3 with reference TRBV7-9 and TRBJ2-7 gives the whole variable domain DTGVSQNPRHKITKRGQNVTFRCDPISEHNRLYWYRQTLGQGPEFLTYFQNEAQLEKSRLLSDRFSAERPKGSFSTLEIQRTEQGDSAMYLCASSPGTGIREQYFGPGTRLTVT.

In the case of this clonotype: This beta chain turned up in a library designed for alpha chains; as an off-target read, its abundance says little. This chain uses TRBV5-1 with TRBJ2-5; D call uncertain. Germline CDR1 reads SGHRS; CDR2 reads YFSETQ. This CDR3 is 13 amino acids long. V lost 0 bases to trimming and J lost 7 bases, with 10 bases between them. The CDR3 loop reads CASSLDPPPTQYF. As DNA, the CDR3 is TGCGCCAGCAGCTTGGATCCCCCGCCGACCCAGTACTTC.

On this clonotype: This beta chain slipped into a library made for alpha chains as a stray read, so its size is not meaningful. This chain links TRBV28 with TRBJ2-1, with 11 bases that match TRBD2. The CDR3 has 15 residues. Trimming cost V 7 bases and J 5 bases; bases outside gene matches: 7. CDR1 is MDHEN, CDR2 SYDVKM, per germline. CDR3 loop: CASNPTSGGHNEQFF. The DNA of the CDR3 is TGTGCCAGCAATCCTACTAGCGGGGGACACAATGAGCAGTTCTTC.

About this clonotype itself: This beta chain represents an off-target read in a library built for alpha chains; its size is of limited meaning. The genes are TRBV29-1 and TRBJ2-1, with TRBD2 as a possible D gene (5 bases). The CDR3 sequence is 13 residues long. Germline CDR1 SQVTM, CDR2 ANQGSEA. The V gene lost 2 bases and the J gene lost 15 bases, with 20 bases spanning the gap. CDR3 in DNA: TGCAGCGTTGAACCTCCAGGACGGGGAAGCAGGTTCTTC. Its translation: CSVEPPGRGSRFF.

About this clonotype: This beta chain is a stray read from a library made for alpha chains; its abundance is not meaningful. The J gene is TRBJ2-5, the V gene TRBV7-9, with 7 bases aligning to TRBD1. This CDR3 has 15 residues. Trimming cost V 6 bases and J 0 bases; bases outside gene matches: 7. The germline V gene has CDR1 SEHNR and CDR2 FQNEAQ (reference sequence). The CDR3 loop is CASRGDSTYQETQYF. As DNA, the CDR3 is TGTGCCAGCAGGGGGGACAGCACTTACCAAGAGACCCAGTACTTC.

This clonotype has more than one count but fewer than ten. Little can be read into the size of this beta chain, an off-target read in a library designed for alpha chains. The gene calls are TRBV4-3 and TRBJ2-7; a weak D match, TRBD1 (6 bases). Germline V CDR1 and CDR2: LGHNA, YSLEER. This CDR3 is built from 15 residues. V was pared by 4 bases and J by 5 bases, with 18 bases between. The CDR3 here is CASSRATTGFHEQYF. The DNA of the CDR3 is TGCGCCAGCAGCCGAGCAACAACAGGGTTCCACGAGCAGTACTTC.